This TCR beta chain originates from a study of blood T cell repertoires in COVID-19. Study context: Collection of acute and convalescent COVID-19 samples took place in the United States, Italy and Spain. In each case, the material was cDNA or gDNA derived from T cells, B-cell-depleted T cells, or PBMCs.

This clone was seen just once. In the original processing: Estimates of nucleated cell counts were drawn from the amplification of reference gene primers. TCRdb's copy holds only in-frame clones and misses some; the assay was immunoSEQ multiplex PCR. V and J calls and clone size follow that table, whereas D and trimming were derived from the DNA. The top ten clones hold about 2.1% of a sample with roughly 260,000 clones, roughly 84% of them seen once. The CDR3 length is 14 residues. The junction had 2 bases not matched to a gene; V was cut back by 4 bases and J by 2 bases. Germline assignment: CDR1 LNHNV and CDR2 YYDKDF (reference sequence).

Input material: peripheral blood. This chain joins TRBV15 and TRBJ2-7, with TRBD1 matching 10 bases. This sequence was found in a woman aged 40 to 49 who had recovered from COVID-19. CDR3 region: CATSIGTGAYEQYF. The CDR3 DNA reads as TGTGCCACCAGCATTGGGACAGGGGCCTACGAGCAGTACTTC. The complete variable domain, with remaining parts taken from reference TRBV15 and TRBJ2-7, reads DAMVIQNPRYQVTQFGKPVTLSCSQTLNHNVMYWYQQKSSQAPKLLFHYYDKDFNNEADTPDNFQSRRPNTSFCFLDIRSPGLGDTAMYLCATSIGTGAYEQYFGPGTRLTVT.